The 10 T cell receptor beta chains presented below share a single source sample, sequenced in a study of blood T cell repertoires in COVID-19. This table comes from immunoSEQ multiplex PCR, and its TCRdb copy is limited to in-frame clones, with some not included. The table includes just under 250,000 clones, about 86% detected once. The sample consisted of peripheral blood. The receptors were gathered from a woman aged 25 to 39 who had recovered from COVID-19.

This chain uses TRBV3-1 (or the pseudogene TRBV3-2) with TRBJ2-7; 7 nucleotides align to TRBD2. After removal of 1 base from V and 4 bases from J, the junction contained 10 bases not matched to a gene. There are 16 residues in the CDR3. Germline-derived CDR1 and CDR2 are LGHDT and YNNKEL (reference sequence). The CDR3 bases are TGTGCCAGCAGCCAAGGGCCCGGGGGGACGACTTACGAGCAGTACTTC. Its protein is CASSQGPGGTTYEQYF.

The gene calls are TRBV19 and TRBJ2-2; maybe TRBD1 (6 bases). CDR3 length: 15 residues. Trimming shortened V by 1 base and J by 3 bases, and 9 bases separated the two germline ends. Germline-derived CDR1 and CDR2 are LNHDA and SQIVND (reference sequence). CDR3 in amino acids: CASSIGDTYTGELFF. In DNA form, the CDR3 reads TGTGCCAGTAGTATAGGGGACACCTACACCGGGGAGCTGTTTTTT.

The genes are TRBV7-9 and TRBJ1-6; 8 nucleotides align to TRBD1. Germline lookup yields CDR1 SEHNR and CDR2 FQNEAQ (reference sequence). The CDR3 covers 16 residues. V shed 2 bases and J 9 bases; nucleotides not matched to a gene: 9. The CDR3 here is CASSLPAGGAGSPLHF. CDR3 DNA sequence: TGTGCCAGCAGCTTACCAGCAGGGGGCGCCGGTTCACCCCTCCACTTT.

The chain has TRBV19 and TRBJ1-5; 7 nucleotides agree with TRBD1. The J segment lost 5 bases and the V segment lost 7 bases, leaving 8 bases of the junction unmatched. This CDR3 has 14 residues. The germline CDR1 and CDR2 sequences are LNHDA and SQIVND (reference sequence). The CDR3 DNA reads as TGTGCCAGTACCGTGACAGGGTCCCATCAGCCCCAGCATTTT. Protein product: CASTVTGSHQPQHF.

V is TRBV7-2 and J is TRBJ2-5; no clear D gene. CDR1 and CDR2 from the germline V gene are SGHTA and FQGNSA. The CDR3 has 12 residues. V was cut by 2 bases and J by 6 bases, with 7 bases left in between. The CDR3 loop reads CASSLLGQTQYF. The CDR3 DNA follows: TGTGCCAGCAGCTTACTGGGCCAGACCCAGTACTTC.

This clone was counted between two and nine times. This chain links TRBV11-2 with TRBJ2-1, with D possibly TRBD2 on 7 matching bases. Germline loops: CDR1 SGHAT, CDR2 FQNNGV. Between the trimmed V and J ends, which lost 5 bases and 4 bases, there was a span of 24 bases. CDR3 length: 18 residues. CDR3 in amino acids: CASSPGARGGPTYNEQFF. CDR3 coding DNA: TGTGCCAGCAGCCCCGGGGCAAGGGGGGGGCCTACATACAATGAGCAGTTCTTC.

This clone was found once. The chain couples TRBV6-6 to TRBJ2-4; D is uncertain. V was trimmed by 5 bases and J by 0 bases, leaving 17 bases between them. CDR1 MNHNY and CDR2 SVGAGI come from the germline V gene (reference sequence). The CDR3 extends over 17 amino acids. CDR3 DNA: TGTGCCAGCAGTCAAAGTCCCAACCACATAGCCAAAAACATTCAGTACTTC. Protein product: CASSQSPNHIAKNIQYF.

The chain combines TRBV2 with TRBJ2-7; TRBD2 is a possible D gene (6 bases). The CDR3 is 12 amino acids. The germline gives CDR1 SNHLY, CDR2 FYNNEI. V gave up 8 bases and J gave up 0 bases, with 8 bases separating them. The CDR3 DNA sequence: TGTGCCAGCGGGGGGAACTCCTACGAGCAGTACTTC. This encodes CASGGNSYEQYF.

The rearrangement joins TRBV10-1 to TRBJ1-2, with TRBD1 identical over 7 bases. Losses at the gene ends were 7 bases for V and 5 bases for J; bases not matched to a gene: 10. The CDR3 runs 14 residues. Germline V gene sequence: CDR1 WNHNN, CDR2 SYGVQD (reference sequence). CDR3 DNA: TGCGCCAGCACCACCCGGGACAGCGTTTATGGCTACACCTTC. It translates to CASTTRDSVYGYTF.

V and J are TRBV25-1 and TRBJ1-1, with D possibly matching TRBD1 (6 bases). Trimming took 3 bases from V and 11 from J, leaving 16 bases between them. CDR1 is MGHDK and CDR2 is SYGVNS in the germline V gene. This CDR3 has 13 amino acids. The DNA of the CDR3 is TGTGCCAGCAGTGAGCCAGGGGATAAGGACGCTTTCTTT. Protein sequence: CASSEPGDKDAFF. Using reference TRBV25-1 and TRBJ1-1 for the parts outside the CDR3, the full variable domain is EADIYQTPRYLVIGTGKKITLECSQTMGHDKMYWYQQDPGMELHLIHYSYGVNSTEKGDLSSESTVSRIRTEHFPLTLESARPSHTSQYLCASSEPGDKDAFFGQGTRLTVV.